The rows below give T cell receptor beta chains drawn from one sample of a study of response to subunit inactivated influenza vaccine. TCRdb processed the RT-PCR reads anew with MiXCR; each CDR3 protein has one entry. This sample carries hundreds of thousands of distinct CDR3 sequences, 10% to 12% of them seen once, and the ten largest clones take 11%. The data also belong to a second study, concerning T cells expressing NK-cell markers.

The source material was PBMCs from blood, sampled on the day of vaccination. Receptors were obtained from a man aged 45-60 years who received an inactivated influenza vaccine. Each CDR3 is given with its conserved first and last residue. Each record gives: clone size, CDR3 length, J gene, D gene, V gene, CDR3 protein, CDR3 DNA. The D gene is left open where the match is weak. Clone size, where shown, is once, few, many, or a class for clones that have expanded.

- 14 TRBJ2-7 TRBD2 TRBV12-3/TRBV12-4 CASSLFSGKGEQYF TGTGCCAGCAGTTTATTTAGCGGGAAGGGCGAGCAGTACTTC
- 12 TRBJ2-1 - TRBV5-6 CASSPGAREQFF TGTGCCAGCAGCCCGGGGGCCAGGGAGCAGTTCTTC
few 13 TRBJ2-3 TRBD2 TRBV7-2 CASSTTSGGSQYF TGTGCCAGCAGCACGACTAGCGGGGGTTCCCAGTATTTT
many 16 TRBJ2-1 TRBD2 TRBV12-3/TRBV12-4 CASTKLGLAGVDEQFF TGTGCCAGCACGAAACTGGGCCTAGCGGGGGTAGATGAGCAGTTCTTC
- 13 TRBJ2-7 TRBD1 TRBV6-5 CASSYLDRGEQYF TGTGCCAGCAGTTACCTCGACAGGGGCGAGCAGTACTTC
few 15 TRBJ2-1 TRBD2 TRBV5-1 CASRAALSGGNEQFF TGCGCCAGCAGGGCGGCCCTTAGCGGGGGGAATGAGCAGTTCTTC
few 15 TRBJ1-3 - TRBV12-3/TRBV12-4 CASSLQILSGNTIYF TGTGCCAGCAGTTTGCAGATTCTCTCTGGAAACACCATATATTTT
few 16 TRBJ2-7 TRBD2 TRBV28 CASRTGLALLGWEQYF TGTGCCAGCAGAACGGGACTAGCGCTGTTGGGTTGGGAGCAGTACTTC
many 15 TRBJ2-1 TRBD2 TRBV28 CASSLGGGRDNEQFF TGTGCCAGCAGTTTAGGGGGAGGGCGGGACAATGAGCAGTTCTTC
few 12 TRBJ1-5 - TRBV20-1 CSASQSNQPQHF TGCAGTGCTAGTCAAAGCAATCAGCCCCAGCATTTT
few 12 TRBJ2-5 - TRBV20-1 CSARRSGVAQYF TGCAGTGCTAGACGGTCCGGAGTGGCCCAGTACTTC
few 15 TRBJ2-7 TRBD1 TRBV25-1 CASSGYEDRVGEQYF TGTGCCAGCAGTGGGTATGAGGACAGGGTGGGCGAGCAGTACTTC
- 15 TRBJ2-7 - TRBV20-1 CSARERPAPHYEQYF TGCAGTGCTAGAGAAAGACCCGCCCCCCACTACGAGCAGTACTTC
- 15 TRBJ2-1 TRBD2 TRBV12-3/TRBV12-4 CASSLIAGGSNEQFF TGTGCCAGCAGTTTAATAGCGGGGGGAAGTAATGAGCAGTTCTTC
- 16 TRBJ2-1 TRBD2 TRBV20-1 CSASPRTSGIRYEQFF TGCAGTGCTAGTCCCCGGACTAGCGGGATCAGATATGAGCAGTTCTTC
- 15 TRBJ2-7 TRBD1 TRBV18 CASSSGQPTERIEYF TGTGCCAGCTCATCGGGACAGCCTACAGAACGAATCGAGTACTTC
many 14 TRBJ2-2 - TRBV5-1 CASSLDRAPGELFF TGCGCCAGCAGCTTGGACAGGGCGCCCGGGGAGCTGTTTTTT
few 14 TRBJ2-7 TRBD2 TRBV20-1 CSAGTTSNSYEQYF TGCAGTGCGGGGACTACCTCGAACTCCTACGAGCAGTACTTC
- 16 TRBJ2-1 - TRBV29-1 CSVEVRRVNAYNEQFF TGCAGCGTTGAGGTCCGGCGGGTGAACGCCTACAATGAGCAGTTCTTC
few 18 TRBJ2-5 TRBD2 TRBV10-1 CASSESGLASDPQETQYF TGCGCCAGCAGTGAGTCGGGACTAGCTTCGGATCCACAAGAGACCCAGTACTTC
- 11 TRBJ1-1 TRBD1 TRBV10-3 CAIGETGQAFF TGTGCCATCGGGGAGACAGGGCAAGCTTTCTTT
few 12 TRBJ2-7 TRBD1 TRBV20-1 CSAKGQVAEQYF TGCAGTGCTAAAGGACAGGTCGCCGAGCAGTACTTC
few 15 TRBJ2-7 - TRBV2 CASSEATGTPGGGNF TGTGCCAGCAGTGAGGCTACCGGGACCCCCGGTGGTGGGAACTTC
few 13 TRBJ1-1 TRBD1 TRBV20-1 CSATRDRNTEAFF TGCAGTGCTACCCGGGACAGGAACACTGAAGCTTTCTTT
many 15 TRBJ2-3 - TRBV12-3/TRBV12-4 CASSPGTAYKDTQYF TGTGCCAGCAGCCCCGGGACCGCGTATAAAGATACGCAGTATTTT
- 20 TRBJ2-5 TRBD2 TRBV27 CASSLSATGLAGGPRETQYF TGTGCCAGCAGTTTATCAGCCACGGGACTAGCGGGAGGGCCTCGGGAGACCCAGTACTTC
few 11 TRBJ2-7 - TRBV29-1 CSVGHQAEQYF TGCAGCGTGGGACACCAGGCCGAGCAGTACTTC